This T cell receptor (beta chain) came from a study of blood T cell repertoires in COVID-19. TCRdb keeps only in-frame clones here, not all; method: immunoSEQ multiplex PCR. The repertoire includes some 41,000 clones, 83% of them detected once, and approximately 7.6% sits in the top ten. The length of the CDR3 is 12 residues. V was clipped by 6 bases and J by 5 bases, with 10 bases between them. Sample: peripheral blood. The rearrangement uses TRBV12-3 or TRBV12-4 and TRBJ1-1; D is unresolved. The receptor was isolated from an older man in a cohort sampled during active COVID-19. The CDR3 spells CASRKSGTEAFF. In nucleotides, the CDR3 is TGTGCCAGCAGAAAGAGCGGGACTGAAGCTTTCTTT.